These 26 T cell receptor beta chains share one sample of origin, sequenced in a study of T cell repertoires in cytomegalovirus infection. TCRdb passed the reads through MiXCR, listing each CDR3 protein once. The sample has roughly 640,000 distinct CDR3 sequences; 20% to 25% are singletons. The specimen sequenced was CD8+ T cells from PBMCs. Receptors were obtained from a human donor in good health (CMV status not recorded). Some clones in this sample may be carry-over from other donors' samples.

This clonotype was recorded a few times. The genes are TRBV7-6 and TRBJ2-7; maybe TRBD2 (5 bases). Trimming took off 1 base at V and 6 bases at J, with 10 bases between the two ends. The CDR3 totals 13 residues. Looked up from germline, CDR1 is SGHVS and CDR2 is FNYEAQ. The CDR3 nucleotides are TGTGCCAGCAGCTTAGGACTACAAAGCGAGCAGTACGTC. It translates to CASSLGLQSEQYV.

This clonotype showed up just a few times. Here the CDR3 DNA reads TGTGCCAGCACCCTATCGGGACTAGCGAATACGCAGTATTTT. It is translated as CASTLSGLANTQYF. This sequence joins TRBV28 and TRBJ2-3; 10 positions match TRBD2. This CDR3 spans 14 amino acids. Germline loops: CDR1 MDHEN, CDR2 SYDVKM. V was pared by 7 bases and J by 7 bases, with 8 bases of the junction left unmatched.

The chain joins TRBV7-9 to TRBJ2-7; possibly TRBD1 for D (5 bases). The CDR3 is made up of 16 amino acids. Trimming removed 2 bases from V and 1 base from J, with 15 bases in between. The germline gives CDR1 SEHNR, CDR2 FQNEAQ (reference sequence). The CDR3 DNA sequence: TGTGCCAGCAGCTTACCCGACAAAAGGGGTTCCTACGAGCAGTACTTC. Protein: CASSLPDKRGSYEQYF.

In this sample, this clonotype turned up many times. The chain employs TRBV28 and TRBJ2-5, with 10 bases aligning to TRBD1. Germline CDR1 MDHEN, CDR2 SYDVKM. The CDR3 length is 15 residues. V was clipped by 3 bases and J by 3 bases; unmatched bases: 4. The CDR3 nucleotides read TGTGCCAGCAGTTTTGAGGGACAGGGGAAAGAGACCCAGTACTTC. Translated, it gives CASSFEGQGKETQYF.

The chain carries TRBV6-2 or TRBV6-3 and TRBJ2-1; TRBD1 matches 7 bases. The CDR3 has 15 amino acids. V gave up 9 bases and J gave up 4 bases; unmatched junction bases: 12. Germline V gene lookup returns CDR1 MNHEY and CDR2 SVGEGT. In DNA, the CDR3 is TGTGCCAGTCGATCAGACAGGGTATATTACAATGAGCAGTTCTTC. This codes for CASRSDRVYYNEQFF.

This chain links TRBV7-9 with TRBJ2-7; tentatively, D is TRBD1 or TRBD2 (5 bases each). This CDR3 region has 15 residues. The V and J ends lost 1 base and 1 base respectively, with 11 bases between them. Germline loops: CDR1 SEHNR, CDR2 FQNEAQ (reference sequence). CDR3 nucleotides: TGTGCCAGCAGCTTAGGGGGGTACGGGTCCTACGAGCAGTACTTC. Encoded protein: CASSLGGYGSYEQYF.

This clonotype was found a few times. The chain carries TRBV12-3 or TRBV12-4 and TRBJ1-1; D remains ambiguous. V lost 4 bases and J lost 1, with 19 bases in between. The CDR3 is made up of 17 amino acids. The CDR3 coding sequence is TGTGCCAGCAGTTCTAGTAGAGGGCCTGCGAGGAACACTGAAGCTTTCTTT. Its protein product is CASSSSRGPARNTEAFF.

The rearrangement uses TRBV29-1 and TRBJ1-2; TRBD1 matches at 7 bases. The germline gives CDR1 SQVTM, CDR2 ANQGSEA. This CDR3 spans 13 amino acids. The trim removed 7 bases at V and 2 bases at J, leaving 7 bases unmatched. DNA of the CDR3: TGCAGCGGGACCGGGGACAGCAACTATGGCTACACCTTC. Translating gives CSGTGDSNYGYTF. The full variable domain, completed using reference TRBV29-1 and TRBJ1-2, is SAVISQKPSRDICQRGTSLTIQCQVDSQVTMMFWYRQQPGQSLTLIATANQGSEATYESGFVIDKFPISRPNLTFSTLTVSNMSPEDSSIYLCSGTGDSNYGYTFGSGTRLTVV.

This clonotype was picked up a small number of times. The chain has TRBV27 and TRBJ2-7; D is possibly TRBD2 (6 bases). CDR3 length equals 14 residues. V was pared by 5 bases and J by 4 bases, with 15 bases between. The germline V gene has CDR1 MNHEY and CDR2 SMNVEV (reference sequence). CDR3 region: CASSPRGLQYEQYF. The CDR3 coding sequence is TGTGCCAGCAGTCCTCGGGGACTCCAATACGAGCAGTACTTC.

This chain links TRBV20-1 with TRBJ1-2, with 7 bases fitting TRBD1. The V and J ends lost 0 bases and 8 bases, in that order; junction bases with no gene match: 21. Germline CDR1 DFQATT, CDR2 SNEGSKA (reference sequence). This CDR3 is 18 amino acids long. CDR3 sequence (DNA): TGCAGTGCTAGAGATGGGGAGGCAGGGGGGCCGTGGGTTGAAGGCTACACCTTC. Its translation is CSARDGEAGGPWVEGYTF.

This clonotype was counted only a few times. The V call is TRBV7-9, the J call TRBJ2-3; TRBD2 might be the D (5 bases). V gave up 6 bases and J gave up 4 bases, with 11 bases separating them. The CDR3 extends over 13 amino acids. Germline assignment: CDR1 SEHNR and CDR2 FQNEAQ (reference sequence). DNA of the CDR3: TGTGCCAGCAGGTATCCTAGCCCAGATACGCAGTATTTT. This encodes CASRYPSPDTQYF.

This clonotype was counted a few times. J is TRBJ2-3 and V is TRBV12-5; TRBD1 matches at 8 bases. Trimming took 7 bases from V and 6 from J; bases not matched to a gene: 12. The CDR3 runs 15 residues. The germline V gene encodes CDR1 LGHNT and CDR2 FRNRAP. The CDR3 coding sequence is TGTGCTAGTGCAGGACAGGGTCTGGCACGGGATACGCAGTATTTT. This gives the protein CASAGQGLARDTQYF.

This clonotype has ten or more counts. V usage is TRBV7-8 and J usage is TRBJ2-1; tentatively, D is TRBD2 (6 bases). V shed 5 bases and J shed 2 bases, with 13 bases lying between them. The CDR3 sequence is 15 residues long. Germline CDR1 and CDR2: SGHVS and FQNEAQ. DNA for the CDR3: TGTGCCAGCAGCCCGGTACGCGGGGCCTACAATGAGCAGTTCTTC. It encodes CASSPVRGAYNEQFF.

This clonotype has more than one count but fewer than ten. The chain is built from TRBV27 and TRBJ2-1; 9 bases fit TRBD2. Trimming took 4 bases from V and 5 from J; bases not matched to a gene: 3. In germline, CDR1 is MNHEY, CDR2 SMNVEV (reference sequence). CDR3 length equals 14 residues. The CDR3 region has the DNA TGTGCCAGCAGTTCCGGGACTAGCCACAATGAGCAGTTCTTC. Translation gives CASSSGTSHNEQFF.

A word on this clonotype: The junction and the germline gene differ at one end; a read error may be behind it. The J gene is TRBJ2-2, the V gene TRBV7-9, with TRBD1 matching 9 bases. The CDR3 spans 14 residues. From germline, CDR1 is SEHNR and CDR2 FQNEAQ (reference sequence). The CDR3 nucleotides are TGTGCCAGCAGCTCCGGGACAGGGTTCCGGGAGCTGTCTTTT. Its translation: CASSSGTGFRELSF.

The V gene is TRBV7-8, the J gene TRBJ2-2, with D perhaps TRBD1 (6 bases). CDR1 is SGHVS and CDR2 is FQNEAQ in the germline V gene. The germline V and J ends were trimmed by 4 bases and 4 bases, with 19 bases remaining between them. The CDR3 extends over 17 amino acids. The CDR3 sequence is CASSSRRGSLSTGELFF. The CDR3 coding sequence is TGTGCCAGCAGCTCCCGAAGGGGGTCTTTGAGCACCGGGGAGCTGTTTTTT.

The sample holds many counts of this clonotype. V and J are TRBV12-3 or TRBV12-4 and TRBJ1-5, with D possibly matching TRBD1 (5 bases). The CDR3 covers 15 residues. V lost 1 base and J lost 2, with 9 bases in between. CDR3 bases: TGTGCCAGCAGTTTAGGAGGGGCGCGCAATCAGCCCCAGCATTTT. Protein: CASSLGGARNQPQHF.

With regard to this clonotype: One base away lies a much larger clone, so this may be a sequencing read error. The chain couples TRBV7-8 to TRBJ1-1, with D perhaps TRBD1 (5 bases). The CDR3 has 15 amino acids. Germline assignment: CDR1 SGHVS and CDR2 FQNEAQ. CDR3 sequence (DNA): TGTGCCAGCAGACTCGGACGACCTGCGGACACTGATGCTTTCTTT. Translated: CASRLGRPADTDAFF.

This clonotype was counted between two and nine times. This chain connects TRBV7-9 to TRBJ2-1, with 12 bases matching TRBD2. The CDR3 spans 18 residues. The germline CDR1 and CDR2 sequences are SEHNR and FQNEAQ (reference sequence). The V segment lost 2 bases and the J segment 5 bases; nucleotides outside the gene matches: 10. The CDR3, as DNA: TGTGCCAGCAGCTTAAGGGCTAGCGGGGGGGCTCGGAACAATGAGCAGTTCTTC. This codes for CASSLRASGGARNNEQFF.

The sample holds a few counts of this clonotype. The CDR3 reads CASSPYFYRDGSYEQYF. CDR3 nucleotide sequence: TGTGCCAGCAGCCCCTACTTTTACAGGGATGGCTCCTACGAGCAGTACTTC. The chain couples TRBV7-6 to TRBJ2-7, with a possible D match to TRBD1 (6 bases). This CDR3 contains 17 residues. Trimming left V 5 bases short and J 0 bases short, with 20 bases between. Germline V lookup: CDR1 SGHVS, CDR2 FNYEAQ. Full variable domain (remainder filled in from reference TRBV7-6 and TRBJ2-7): GAGVSQSPRYKVTKRGQDVALRCDPISGHVSLYWYRQALGQGPEFLTYFNYEAQQDKSGLPNDRFSAERPEGSISTLTIQRTEQRDSAMYRCASSPYFYRDGSYEQYFGPGTRLTVT.

This clonotype has only a few counts. V usage is TRBV5-5 and J usage is TRBJ1-1; D is possibly TRBD1 (6 bases). Germline-derived CDR1 and CDR2 are SGHKS and YYEKEE (reference sequence). The CDR3 totals 13 residues. V gave up 2 bases and J gave up 8 bases, with 13 bases separating them. The CDR3 nucleotides read TGTGCCAGCAGCTTTTACAGGGAACTGGAAGCTTTCTTT. Residues: CASSFYRELEAFF.

This clonotype was counted a few times. The chain recombines TRBV7-3 with TRBJ2-1, with D possibly matching TRBD2 (6 bases). V was pared by 2 bases and J by 3 bases, with 29 bases between. This CDR3 has 21 residues. The germline CDR1 and CDR2 sequences are SGHTA and FQGTGA. The CDR3 loop is CASSLLGLRDGATTVYNEQFF. CDR3 nucleotide sequence: TGTGCCAGCAGCTTATTAGGCTTGCGGGACGGGGCGACTACCGTCTACAATGAGCAGTTCTTC.

This clonotype was detected only a few times. The V and J genes are TRBV6-1 and TRBJ1-5; D gene ambiguous. Per germline, CDR1 MNHNS and CDR2 SASEGT. The CDR3 has 12 amino acids. V was shortened by 3 bases and J by 9 bases, with 9 bases between the two germline ends. This CDR3 reads CASSEGNTPQHF. In nucleotides, the CDR3 is TGTGCCAGCAGTGAGGGGAATACGCCCCAGCATTTT.

This CDR3 is CASSYSNRGVHEQYV. CDR3 coding DNA: TGTGCCAGCAGTTACTCGAACAGGGGAGTTCACGAGCAGTACGTC. This chain links TRBV6-5 with TRBJ2-7; 7 bases match TRBD1. V was clipped by 0 bases and J by 5 bases; unmatched bases: 7. The CDR3 runs 15 residues. Germline CDR1 reads MNHEY; CDR2 reads SVGAGI.

CDR3 protein: CASGSGQANTEAFF. The DNA for the CDR3 is TGTGCCAGCGGCTCGGGACAGGCCAACACTGAAGCTTTCTTT. J is TRBJ1-1 and V is TRBV25-1; 8 nucleotides match TRBD1. V gave up 8 bases and J gave up 2 bases; unmatched junction bases: 7. CDR1 and CDR2 (germline): MGHDK, SYGVNS. The CDR3 length is 14 residues.

V usage is TRBV2 and J usage is TRBJ2-5, with D unresolved. Germline V gives CDR1 SNHLY, CDR2 FYNNEI. V was clipped by 1 base and J by 9 bases, with 15 bases between them. The CDR3 is 14 amino acids. CDR3 sequence (DNA): TGTGCCAGCAGTGAAGGTCCCCCGGATGAGTCCCAGTACTTC. Translating it yields CASSEGPPDESQYF. The full variable domain, its missing parts supplied by reference TRBV2 and TRBJ2-5, is EPEVTQTPSHQVTQMGQEVILRCVPISNHLYFYWYRQILGQKVEFLVSFYNNEISEKSEIFDDQFSVERPDGSNFTLKIRSTKLEDSAMYFCASSEGPPDESQYFGPGTRLLVL.